The 25 T cell receptor beta chains below all came from one sample that was sequenced in a study of CXCR3-negative and CXCR3-positive naive CD8 T cells. UMI-labeled TRB cDNA libraries were prepared by 5' RACE. Following a re-call of the 5' RACE reads, TCRdb has one entry per CDR3 protein and lacks DNA. Recorded here are about 23,000 distinct CDR3 sequences; the top ten clones represent around 20%. The material sequenced was memory CD8+ T cells from blood. The receptors stem from a human donor in good health. Some clones in this sample may be carry-over from other donors' samples.

The V and J genes are TRBV29-1 and TRBJ2-7; as DNA is missing, the TRBD1 call by TCRdb cannot be tested. The CDR3 loop spans 12 amino acids. The germline V gene has CDR1 SQVTM and CDR2 ANQGSEA. CDR3 sequence: CSVEGTGYEQYF.

This clonotype ranks as medium-sized in terms of frequency. The chain employs TRBV20-1 and TRBJ2-1; TCRdb proposes TRBD1, but this gene call is untestable without DNA. In germline, CDR1 is DFQATT, CDR2 SNEGSKA (reference sequence). CDR3 size: 16 residues. CDR3 loop: CSARGRRDRLENEQFF.

The rearrangement links TRBV25-1 to TRBJ2-5; TCRdb gives TRBD2 as the D gene, but with no DNA this cannot be confirmed. Germline V lookup: CDR1 MGHDK, CDR2 SYGVNS. The CDR3 length is 14 residues. CDR3: CASRTSGEQETQYF.

The chain has TRBV29-1 and TRBJ2-1. The CDR3 sequence is 14 residues long. Germline V gene lookup returns CDR1 SQVTM and CDR2 ANQGSEA. CDR3 sequence reads: CSVEDDVTYNEQLF.

Frequency places this clonotype as large. This sequence joins TRBV4-2 and TRBJ2-1. The CDR3 contains 15 residues. Germline CDR1 is LGHNA and CDR2 is YNFKEQ. The CDR3 loop is CASSPEFSSYNEQFF.

The V gene is TRBV29-1, the J gene TRBJ2-7; there is no DNA to check the TCRdb D call of TRBD1. CDR3 size: 17 residues. The germline V gene encodes CDR1 SQVTM and CDR2 ANQGSEA. CDR3 sequence reads: CSVVGPPGTGRPYEQYF.

This chain joins TRBV11-1 and TRBJ2-1; the TCRdb D gene call, TRBD1, has no DNA to confirm it. Germline assignment: CDR1 SGHAT and CDR2 FQDESV (reference sequence). The CDR3 sequence is 13 residues long. The CDR3 spells CASSRTEDNEQFF.

The genes are TRBV5-5 and TRBJ2-7; the TCRdb call, TRBD1, lacks DNA for checking. The CDR3 is 15 amino acids. In germline, CDR1 is SGHKS, CDR2 YYEKEE (reference sequence). CDR3 loop: CASSFSTGISYEQYF.

This clonotype shows up as large by frequency. The rearrangement links TRBV25-1 to TRBJ2-2. This CDR3 spans 13 amino acids. Germline CDR1 MGHDK, CDR2 SYGVNS. CDR3 protein: CASSESEIGELFF.

V usage is TRBV20-1 and J usage is TRBJ2-1; TCRdb selects TRBD2, and the lack of DNA leaves this call unchecked. The CDR3 runs to 14 residues. The germline CDR1 and CDR2 sequences are DFQATT and SNEGSKA (reference sequence). CDR3 sequence: CSARTSGGENEQFF.

This rearrangement joins TRBV19 to TRBJ1-2. Germline V gene lookup returns CDR1 LNHDA and CDR2 SQIVND (reference sequence). This CDR3 is 13 amino acids long. The CDR3 protein is CASSIAPREGYTF.

The CDR3 loop reads CASSYLGGLGETQYF. V gene TRBV6-5 combines with J gene TRBJ2-5; the D call of TRBD1 rests on TCRdb alone, since no DNA is present to check it. In germline, CDR1 is MNHEY, CDR2 SVGAGI. The CDR3 is 15 residues long.

The chain carries TRBV20-1 and TRBJ2-7. This CDR3 contains 13 residues. Looked up from germline, CDR1 is DFQATT and CDR2 is SNEGSKA (reference sequence). CDR3 sequence: CSARELALYEQYF.

V and J are TRBV6-1 and TRBJ2-2; TCRdb proposes TRBD2, but this gene call is untestable without DNA. Germline CDR1 reads MNHNS; CDR2 reads SASEGT. The CDR3 runs 15 residues. Here the CDR3 reads CASRGGGSEAGELFF.

The V call is TRBV6-1, the J call TRBJ2-1; without DNA, the TCRdb call of TRBD2 cannot be checked. In germline, CDR1 is MNHNS, CDR2 SASEGT. The CDR3 spans 15 residues. The CDR3 spells CASSPLAGGDNEQFF.

Here the CDR3 reads CASHQSDRGVTDTQYF. The chain uses TRBV28 and TRBJ2-3; TCRdb gives TRBD1 as the D gene, but with no DNA this cannot be confirmed. Germline V CDR1 and CDR2: MDHEN, SYDVKM. The CDR3 is 16 amino acids.

V gene TRBV7-6 combines with J gene TRBJ2-2. This CDR3 is built from 17 residues. Germline CDR1 reads SGHVS; CDR2 reads FNYEAQ. CDR3 protein: CASSQSGGSGYTGELFF.

The gene calls are TRBV7-3 and TRBJ1-1. Looked up from germline, CDR1 is SGHTA and CDR2 is FQGTGA. The CDR3 totals 15 residues. CDR3 sequence: CASSLIRQISIEAFF.

The V call is TRBV6-5, the J call TRBJ2-6; without DNA, the TCRdb call of TRBD1 cannot be checked. The germline gives CDR1 MNHEY, CDR2 SVGAGI. This CDR3 has 16 residues. The CDR3 sequence: CASSQTVARGANVLTF.

The chain employs TRBV12-3 or TRBV12-4 and TRBJ2-1; TCRdb selects TRBD2, and the lack of DNA leaves this call unchecked. This CDR3 is built from 15 residues. CDR3 residues: CASSLGGGSDNEQFF.

V gene TRBV4-3 combines with J gene TRBJ2-3; no DNA is available, so the TRBD1 call from TCRdb remains unchecked. This CDR3 comprises 16 residues. Germline CDR1 reads LGHNA; CDR2 reads YSLEER. CDR3 residues: CASSQGDTSSTDTQYF.

CDR3 in amino acids: CASSSGTGGTRETQYF. V and J are TRBV28 and TRBJ2-5; the D call of TRBD1 rests on TCRdb alone, since no DNA is present to check it. Germline CDR1 MDHEN, CDR2 SYDVKM. CDR3 length: 16 residues.

V and J are TRBV28 and TRBJ2-1; TCRdb's assignment of TRBD2 cannot be checked, as there is no DNA. This CDR3 contains 15 residues. The germline CDR1 and CDR2 sequences are MDHEN and SYDVKM. This chain's CDR3 is CASSLEAFSYNEQFF.

The rearrangement links TRBV6-6 to TRBJ2-2. CDR3 length: 12 residues. CDR1 is MNHNY, CDR2 SVGAGI, per germline (reference sequence). CDR3: CASSYSAGELFF.

V gene TRBV7-3 combines with J gene TRBJ2-5; no DNA is available, so the TRBD1 call from TCRdb remains unchecked. CDR3 length equals 16 residues. CDR1 is SGHTA, CDR2 FQGTGA, per germline. The CDR3 spells CASSSAGGGEQETQYF.